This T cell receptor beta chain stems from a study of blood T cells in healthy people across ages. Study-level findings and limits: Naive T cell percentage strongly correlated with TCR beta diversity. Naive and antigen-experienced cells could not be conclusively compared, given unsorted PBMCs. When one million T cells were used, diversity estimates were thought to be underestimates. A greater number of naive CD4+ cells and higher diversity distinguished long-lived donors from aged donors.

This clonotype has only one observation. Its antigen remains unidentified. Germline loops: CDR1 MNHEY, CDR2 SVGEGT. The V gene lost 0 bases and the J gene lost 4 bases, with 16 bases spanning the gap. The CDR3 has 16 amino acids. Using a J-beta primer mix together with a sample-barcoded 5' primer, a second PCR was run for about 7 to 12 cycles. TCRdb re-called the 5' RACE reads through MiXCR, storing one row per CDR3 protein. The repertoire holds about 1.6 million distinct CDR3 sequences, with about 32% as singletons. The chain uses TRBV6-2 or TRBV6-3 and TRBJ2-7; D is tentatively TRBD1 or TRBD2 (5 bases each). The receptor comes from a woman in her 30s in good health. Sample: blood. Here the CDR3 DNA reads TGTGCCAGCAGTTACTCCTCCAAGGGACCAATTTACGAGCAGTACTTC. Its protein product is CASSYSSKGPIYEQYF.